This passage covers 19 T cell receptor beta chains from one sample sequenced in a study of blood T cell repertoires in COVID-19. TCRdb's copy holds only in-frame clones and misses some; the assay was immunoSEQ multiplex PCR. The table records tens of thousands of clones, around 91% of them present only once. Sequencing was done on a sample of peripheral blood. The receptors were sampled from a human donor in a cohort sampled during active COVID-19.

The V and J genes are TRBV7-9 and TRBJ2-7; maybe TRBD1 (6 bases). Per germline, CDR1 SEHNR and CDR2 FQNEAQ (reference sequence). The CDR3 has 15 residues. Trimming shortened V by 4 bases and J by 4 bases, and 17 bases separated the two germline ends. CDR3 in DNA: TGTGCCAGCAGCTCACAGGGTTACTCTCCTTACGAGCAGTACTTC. Translation: CASSSQGYSPYEQYF.

The chain links TRBV7-3 to TRBJ1-1; D is ambiguous. Per the germline V gene, CDR1 is SGHTA and CDR2 is FQGTGA. Trimming removed 1 base at V and 2 bases at J, with 5 bases between. The CDR3 is made up of 13 amino acids. In DNA, the CDR3 is TGTGCCAGCAGCTTAAGCGGTAACACTGAAGCTTTCTTT. It yields the protein CASSLSGNTEAFF. The full variable domain, in which reference TRBV7-3 and TRBJ1-1 provide the parts outside the CDR3, is GAGVSQTPSNKVTEKGKYVELRCDPISGHTALYWYRQSLGQGPEFLIYFQGTGAADDSGLPNDRFFAVRPEGSVSTLKIQRTERGDSAVYLCASSLSGNTEAFFGQGTRLTVV.

J is TRBJ1-6 and V is TRBV7-2; no reliable D call. The CDR3 has 16 amino acids. V lost 2 bases and J 0 bases, leaving 8 bases between the germline ends. Per the germline V gene, CDR1 is SGHTA and CDR2 is FQGNSA. This chain's CDR3 is CASSLSVSSYNSPLHF. Written as DNA, the CDR3 is TGTGCCAGCAGCTTATCCGTGAGCTCCTATAATTCACCCCTCCACTTT.

The DNA of the CDR3 is TGTGCCACCAGTGGCACCGGGACAGGGGGCGAAAAACTGTTTTTT. Translated, it gives CATSGTGTGGEKLFF. The rearrangement joins TRBV24-1 to TRBJ1-4, with 12 bases that match TRBD1. Trimming took 5 bases from V and 8 from J; bases not matched to a gene: 5. Germline V gene lookup returns CDR1 KGHDR and CDR2 SFDVKD. This CDR3 region has 15 residues.

The CDR3 here is CASSLSPTVNYGYTF. CDR3 coding DNA: TGTGCCAGCAGCTTATCCCCGACAGTTAACTATGGCTACACCTTC. The chain has TRBV7-6 and TRBJ1-2; tentatively, D is TRBD1 (5 bases). Germline V gene sequence: CDR1 SGHVS, CDR2 FNYEAQ. This CDR3 region has 15 residues. V dropped 2 bases and J dropped 1 base, with 11 bases sitting between them.

The gene calls are TRBV5-6 and TRBJ1-6; a possible D gene is TRBD1 (5 bases). Between the trimmed V and J ends, which lost 4 bases and 13 bases, there was a span of 15 bases. This CDR3 contains 13 residues. The germline V gene encodes CDR1 SGHDT and CDR2 YYEEEE. In DNA form, the CDR3 reads TGTGCCAGCAGCCCCGGGACGGGAGGGCCCCTCCACTTT. Protein sequence: CASSPGTGGPLHF. The full variable domain, rest sourced from reference TRBV5-6 and TRBJ1-6, is DAGVTQSPTHLIKTRGQQVTLRCSPKSGHDTVSWYQQALGQGPQFIFQYYEEEERQRGNFPDRFSGHQFPNYSSELNVNALLLGDSALYLCASSPGTGGPLHFGNGTRLTVT.

The chain joins TRBV7-8 to TRBJ2-3; maybe TRBD1 (6 bases). Germline CDR1 SGHVS, CDR2 FQNEAQ. Trimming stripped 8 bases from V and 0 bases from J, with 18 bases between. The CDR3 consists of 16 residues. The CDR3 sequence: CASCRRDTFSTDTQYF. Written as DNA, the CDR3 is TGTGCCAGCTGCCGCCGGGACACTTTTAGCACAGATACGCAGTATTTT.

CDR3 amino acids: CASSFREGSSPLHF. CDR3 nucleotide sequence: TGTGCCAGCAGTTTTAGGGAGGGTAGCTCACCCCTCCACTTT. The chain carries TRBV27 and TRBJ1-6; D gene uncertain. CDR3 length equals 14 residues. CDR1 and CDR2 (germline): MNHEY, SMNVEV (reference sequence). The ends were cut back, 3 bases at V and 10 bases at J, with 13 bases in the middle.

The gene calls are TRBV19 and TRBJ2-6, with 8 bases aligning to TRBD2. The V and J ends lost 5 bases and 0 bases, in that order; junction bases with no gene match: 6. CDR3 size: 17 residues. The germline V gene encodes CDR1 LNHDA and CDR2 SQIVND (reference sequence). The CDR3: CASSAGGHRSGANVLTF. Here the CDR3 DNA reads TGTGCCAGTAGTGCGGGGGGACACCGCTCTGGGGCCAACGTCCTGACTTTC. The entire variable domain, with the rest obtained from reference TRBV19 and TRBJ2-6, is as follows: DGGITQSPKYLFRKEGQNVTLSCEQNLNHDAMYWYRQDPGQGLRLIYYSQIVNDFQKGDIAEGYSVSREKKESFPLTVTSAQKNPTAFYLCASSAGGHRSGANVLTFGAGSRLTVL.

This chain uses TRBV6-1 with TRBJ2-7, with a possible D match to TRBD1 (6 bases). CDR1 is MNHNS and CDR2 is SASEGT in the germline V gene. V was pared by 3 bases and J by 3 bases, with 9 bases between. The CDR3 consists of 13 residues. Written as DNA, the CDR3 is TGTGCCAGCAGTGACGTCAGGGGCTACGAGCAGTACTTC. Translation: CASSDVRGYEQYF.

The J gene is TRBJ2-7, the V gene TRBV5-1, with 9 nucleotides matching TRBD1. The germline gives CDR1 SGHRS, CDR2 YFSETQ. The CDR3 spans 15 residues. The J segment lost 2 bases and the V segment lost 4 bases, leaving 7 bases of the junction unmatched. The CDR3 protein is CASSVLQGAAYEQYF. Written as DNA, the CDR3 is TGCGCCAGCAGCGTTCTACAGGGGGCGGCCTACGAGCAGTACTTC.

The chain carries TRBV7-9 and TRBJ1-1; D may be TRBD1 (5 bases). Trimming cost V 5 bases and J 1 base, with 11 bases left between them. Germline CDR1 and CDR2: SEHNR and FQNEAQ (reference sequence). This CDR3 comprises 14 residues. Here the CDR3 reads CASSLSQGNTEAFF. The CDR3 coding sequence is TGTGCCAGCAGCCTCTCCCAGGGGAACACTGAAGCTTTCTTT.

This clone was detected only once. J is TRBJ1-1 and V is TRBV18; D possibly corresponds to TRBD1 (6 bases). The V end lost 0 bases, the J end lost 3 bases, and 11 bases lay between the germline ends. The CDR3 covers 15 residues. Germline V gene lookup returns CDR1 KGHSH and CDR2 LQKENI. DNA for the CDR3: TGTGCCAGCTCACCACCCCCGGCAGGGGACACTGAAGCTTTCTTT. Translating gives CASSPPPAGDTEAFF.

V and J are TRBV5-1 and TRBJ1-3; the D is unclear. V was shortened by 0 bases and J by 0 bases, with 10 bases between the two germline ends. Per germline, CDR1 SGHRS and CDR2 YFSETQ. This CDR3 is 16 amino acids long. The CDR3 nucleotides are TGCGCCAGCAGCTTGGGCAGGATTAACTCTGGAAACACCATATATTTT. Its translation is CASSLGRINSGNTIYF. Supplemented by reference TRBV5-1 and TRBJ1-3, the full variable domain reads KAGVTQTPRYLIKTRGQQVTLSCSPISGHRSVSWYQQTPGQGLQFLFEYFSETQRNKGNFPGRFSGRQFSNSRSEMNVSTLELGDSALYLCASSLGRINSGNTIYFGEGSWLTVV.

This clone was seen only a few times. The chain links TRBV3-1 (or the pseudogene TRBV3-2) to TRBJ1-3; D is perhaps TRBD1 (5 bases). This CDR3 comprises 15 residues. Germline CDR1 LGHDT, CDR2 YNNKEL (reference sequence). The germline V and J ends were trimmed by 0 bases and 2 bases, with 8 bases remaining between them. The CDR3 loop is CASSQETTAGNTIYF. CDR3 nucleotides: TGTGCCAGCAGCCAAGAGACGACAGCTGGAAACACCATATATTTT.

V gene TRBV5-1 combines with J gene TRBJ2-5; D possibly corresponds to TRBD1 (6 bases). This CDR3 has 15 residues. Trimming pared 0 bases from V and 3 bases from J, leaving 12 bases between. Germline values: CDR1 SGHRS, CDR2 YFSETQ. The CDR3 bases are TGCGCCAGCAGCTTGGCCTGGGCAGGGGAAGAGACCCAGTACTTC. Translation: CASSLAWAGEETQYF.

The chain combines TRBV9 with TRBJ1-3; D gene uncertain. Germline V gene lookup returns CDR1 SGDLS and CDR2 YYNGEE. This CDR3 is built from 15 residues. Deletions cut 3 bases from V and 4 bases from J, with 14 bases between. The CDR3 coding sequence is TGTGCCAGCAGCGGCGGTAGAAGTTCGGGAAACACCATATATTTT. Residues: CASSGGRSSGNTIYF.

The CDR3 nucleotides read TGCGCCAGCAGCCGGGACAATAACTATGGCTACACCTTC. Translated, it gives CASSRDNNYGYTF. The chain recombines TRBV5-1 with TRBJ1-2; tentative D call: TRBD1 (6 bases). V lost 4 bases and J lost 1, with 8 bases in between. The length of the CDR3 is 13 residues. CDR1 and CDR2 (germline): SGHRS, YFSETQ.

J is TRBJ2-7 and V is TRBV4-3; TRBD2 is a possible D gene (5 bases). This CDR3 is 14 amino acids long. Germline V gene data show CDR1 as LGHNA and CDR2 as YSLEER. Trimming stripped 1 base from V and 3 bases from J, with 10 bases between. CDR3 residues: CASSQGRPSYEQYF. In nucleotides, the CDR3 is TGCGCCAGCAGCCAAGGGAGGCCCAGCTACGAGCAGTACTTC.